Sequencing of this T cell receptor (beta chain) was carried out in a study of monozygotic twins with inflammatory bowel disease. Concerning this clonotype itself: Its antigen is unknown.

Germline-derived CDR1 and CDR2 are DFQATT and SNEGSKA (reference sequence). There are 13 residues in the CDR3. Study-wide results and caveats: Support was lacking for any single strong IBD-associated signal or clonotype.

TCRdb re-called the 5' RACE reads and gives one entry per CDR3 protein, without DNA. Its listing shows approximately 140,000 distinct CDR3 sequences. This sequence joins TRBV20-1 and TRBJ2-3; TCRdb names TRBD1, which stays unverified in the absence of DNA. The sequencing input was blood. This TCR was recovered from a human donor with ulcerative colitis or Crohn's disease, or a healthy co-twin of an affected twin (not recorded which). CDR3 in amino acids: CSARDRVWVAQYF.